This section outlines one T cell receptor (beta chain) sequence together with its context. The source of the sample is a study of cytomegalovirus exposure and HLA in healthy donors. With 60 Vbeta and 13 Jbeta primers, the PCR was carried out. TCRdb's copy holds only in-frame clones and misses some; the assay was immunoSEQ multiplex PCR. The sample has 200,000 or so clones; 75% to 85% are singletons. Trimming removed 4 bases from V and 2 bases from J, with 15 bases in between. The CDR3 is made up of 15 amino acids. Looked up from germline, CDR1 is SGHNT and CDR2 is YYREEE (reference sequence). This TCR came from a woman between 50 and 59 years old in good health and CMV-seropositive. This chain connects TRBV5-4 to TRBJ1-1; D perhaps matches TRBD1 (6 bases). The specimen sequenced was PBMCs. The CDR3 reads CASSLGGGRNTEAFF. CDR3 nucleotide sequence: TGTGCCAGCAGCCTCGGGGGGGGGCGAAACACTGAAGCTTTCTTT.